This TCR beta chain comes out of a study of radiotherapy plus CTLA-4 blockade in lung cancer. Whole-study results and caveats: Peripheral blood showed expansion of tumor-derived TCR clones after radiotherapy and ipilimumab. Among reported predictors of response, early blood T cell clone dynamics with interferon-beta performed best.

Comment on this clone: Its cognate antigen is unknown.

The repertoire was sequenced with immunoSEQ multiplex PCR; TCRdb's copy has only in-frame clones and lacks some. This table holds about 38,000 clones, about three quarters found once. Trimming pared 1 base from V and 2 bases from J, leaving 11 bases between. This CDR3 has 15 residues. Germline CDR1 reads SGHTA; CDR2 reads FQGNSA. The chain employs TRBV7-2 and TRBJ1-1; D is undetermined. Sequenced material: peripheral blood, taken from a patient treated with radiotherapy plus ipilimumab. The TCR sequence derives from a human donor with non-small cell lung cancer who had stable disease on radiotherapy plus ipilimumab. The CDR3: CASSLVWSGNTEAFF. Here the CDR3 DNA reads TGTGCCAGCAGCTTAGTCTGGTCGGGAAACACTGAAGCTTTCTTT.